Sequencing of this T cell receptor beta chain was carried out in a study of blood T cell repertoires in COVID-19. This CDR3 comprises 16 residues. Germline CDR1 reads SGHNT; CDR2 reads YYREEE (reference sequence). Trimming stripped 0 bases from V and 0 bases from J, with 12 bases between. Measured with immunoSEQ multiplex PCR; TCRdb has only the in-frame clones, and not every one. The data contain a few hundred thousand clones, more than 80% of them singletons. The specimen was peripheral blood. The chain recombines TRBV5-4 with TRBJ1-1; D not certain. The origin of this receptor is a woman aged 25 to 39 with COVID-19, enrolled during active disease. DNA of the CDR3: TGTGCCAGCAGCTTGGGTCAGAACCTGATGAACACTGAAGCTTTCTTT. It translates to CASSLGQNLMNTEAFF.